One sample yielded the 11 T cell receptor beta chains listed below, sequenced in a study of regulatory T cells in long-lasting Graves disease. The time point is: newly diagnosed GD, antithyroid drugs for less than 3 months. Preparation of the TCR library used RNA extracted from PBMCs. CDR3-region Arm-PCR and iRepertoire HTBI primers produced the TCR beta libraries. TCRdb fed the multiplex PCR reads into MiXCR, producing one record per CDR3 protein. The table includes about 350,000 distinct CDR3 sequences, over 15% detected once. These same records also appear under a second study, on T cells in Graves' hyperthyroidism and ophthalmopathy.

The source was peripheral blood mononuclear cells (PBMCs), collected at new diagnosis, from a patient treated with antithyroid drugs. These receptors were collected from a man aged 40-49 years with Graves disease.

This clonotype came up many times. The J gene is TRBJ2-1, the V gene TRBV20-1; D is possibly TRBD1 (5 bases). The V and J ends lost 6 bases and 7 bases respectively, with 16 bases between them. This CDR3 is 13 amino acids long. Germline-derived CDR1 and CDR2 are DFQATT and SNEGSKA (reference sequence). CDR3 DNA: TGCAGTGCGTTTTTGATAGGGGTGAATGAGCAGTTCTTC. This translates into CSAFLIGVNEQFF.

This clonotype was seen repeatedly, ten times or more. V is TRBV2 and J is TRBJ2-4; 8 bases are a match to TRBD1. After removal of 3 bases from V and 7 bases from J, the junction contained 11 bases not matched to a gene. The CDR3 covers 16 residues. Germline loops: CDR1 SNHLY, CDR2 FYNNEI. The CDR3 bases are TGTGCCAGCAGTGATGGACAGGGATGGGTTTCGAACATTCAGTACTTC. Protein product: CASSDGQGWVSNIQYF.

This sequence joins TRBV30 and TRBJ2-6; possibly TRBD1 or TRBD2 for D (5 bases each). The CDR3 covers 14 residues. Germline CDR1 is GTSNPN and CDR2 is SVGIG (reference sequence). V was clipped by 8 bases and J by 0 bases, with 11 bases between them. CDR3 region: CARGRDSGANVLTF. Here the CDR3 DNA reads TGTGCCCGGGGCAGAGACTCTGGGGCCAACGTCCTGACTTTC.

This clonotype was found many times. The rearrangement joins TRBV7-2 to TRBJ2-3; D unresolved. The germline gives CDR1 SGHTA, CDR2 FQGNSA. This CDR3 has 12 residues. V shed 3 bases and J shed 7 bases, with 8 bases lying between them. The CDR3 here is CASSFAAYTQYF. DNA of the CDR3: TGTGCCAGCAGCTTTGCCGCGTATACGCAGTATTTT.

This clonotype was recorded a few times. This sequence joins TRBV5-1 and TRBJ1-3; no reliable D call. The CDR3 consists of 16 residues. V was trimmed by 0 bases and J by 0 bases, leaving 10 bases between them. The germline gives CDR1 SGHRS, CDR2 YFSETQ. In DNA, the CDR3 is TGCGCCAGCAGCTTGGAAGCAGCCAGCTCTGGAAACACCATATATTTT. This translates into CASSLEAASSGNTIYF. Complete variable domain (other parts from reference TRBV5-1 and TRBJ1-3): KAGVTQTPRYLIKTRGQQVTLSCSPISGHRSVSWYQQTPGQGLQFLFEYFSETQRNKGNFPGRFSGRQFSNSRSEMNVSTLELGDSALYLCASSLEAASSGNTIYFGEGSWLTVV.

This clonotype was seen repeatedly, ten times or more. This sequence joins TRBV7-6 and TRBJ2-3; D possibly corresponds to TRBD1 (5 bases). CDR3 length: 15 residues. Trimming stripped 1 base from V and 0 bases from J, with 8 bases between. The germline CDR1 and CDR2 sequences are SGHVS and FNYEAQ. This chain's CDR3 is CASSLEGFSTDTQYF. DNA of the CDR3: TGTGCCAGCAGCTTAGAGGGGTTTAGCACAGATACGCAGTATTTT.

This clonotype has a handful of counts. The CDR3 DNA reads as TGTGCCATCAGTTTTGGACAGGGGGTGAGCTCCTACGAGCAGTACTTC. Translating it yields CAISFGQGVSSYEQYF. This chain joins TRBV10-3 and TRBJ2-7; 10 bases align to TRBD1. V was pared by 5 bases and J by 0 bases, with 7 bases of the junction left unmatched. CDR1 and CDR2 (germline): ENHRY, SYGVKD. CDR3 length equals 16 residues.

The table lists this clonotype with many counts. V is TRBV24-1 and J is TRBJ2-3; D is uncertain. From germline, CDR1 is KGHDR and CDR2 SFDVKD. The CDR3 runs to 16 residues. Trimming left V 3 bases short and J 4 bases short, with 16 bases between. The CDR3 sequence: CATSDTRTGLADTQYF. The CDR3 DNA is TGTGCCACCAGTGATACCCGGACGGGTCTAGCAGATACGCAGTATTTT.

In this sample, this clonotype turned up a few times. A read error may produce the germline difference seen at one junction end. The chain recombines TRBV20-1 with TRBJ2-7; 10 bases map to TRBD2. Per germline, CDR1 DFQATT and CDR2 SNEGSKA (reference sequence). The CDR3 is 15 amino acids. CDR3 amino acids: CSARKGLAGDYEQHF. DNA for the CDR3: TGCAGTGCTAGAAAGGGTCTAGCGGGGGACTACGAGCAGCACTTC.

The chain links TRBV5-6 to TRBJ1-1; 7 nucleotides match TRBD1. Trimming cost V 3 bases and J 9 bases; bases outside gene matches: 14. Germline V gives CDR1 SGHDT, CDR2 YYEEEE. The CDR3 totals 15 residues. For the CDR3, the DNA is TGTGCCAGCAGCTCCGAGCGACAGGGTAGTTCTCAAGCTTTCTTT. This gives the protein CASSSERQGSSQAFF.

This rearrangement joins TRBV19 to TRBJ2-2; D is perhaps TRBD1 (5 bases). Per the germline V gene, CDR1 is LNHDA and CDR2 is SQIVND (reference sequence). The CDR3 sequence is 15 residues long. The V and J ends lost 3 bases and 6 bases respectively, with 14 bases between them. The chain's CDR3 is CASSIHTRQPGELFF. The DNA for the CDR3 is TGTGCCAGTAGTATTCATACGAGACAGCCCGGGGAGCTGTTTTTT.